Listed here is a single TCR beta chain. The data originate from a study of patients and donors after allogeneic stem cell transplantation. One entry per CDR3 protein results from TCRdb running MiXCR on the RT-PCR reads. Altogether 900,000 to 1,000,000 distinct CDR3 sequences are present, over 15% being singletons, with the ten largest covering 5% to 6.5%. Sequenced input: blood, either unsorted or a sorted T cell fraction (not recorded which). This clonotype was sampled from a human donor who was either an allogeneic HSCT recipient or a stem cell or donor lymphocyte infusion donor (not recorded which). It is not recorded whose cells these are; they may come from a transplant donor.

The CDR3 loop is CASSQDEGHSYEQYF. In nucleotides, the CDR3 is TGTGCCAGCAGCCAAGATGAGGGCCACTCCTACGAGCAGTACTTC. The chain carries TRBV4-2 and TRBJ2-7, with D possibly TRBD2 on 5 matching bases. Germline CDR1 is LGHNA and CDR2 is YNFKEQ. V was cut by 0 bases and J by 0 bases, with 9 bases left in between. The CDR3 sequence is 15 residues long.